These 5 T cell receptor beta chains were sequenced from one sample in a study of T cells in Graves' hyperthyroidism and ophthalmopathy. Regions amplified from RNA transcripts were the TCR beta CDR3 regions. The study used the HTBI primer set for a first-round RT-PCR of the TCR CDR3. TCRdb ran MiXCR on the multiplex PCR reads and lists one entry per CDR3 protein. The data contain some 600,000 distinct CDR3 sequences, approximately 15% of them singletons. The sample was blood. The receptor set was obtained from a woman in her thirties with Graves' hyperthyroidism that later progressed to Graves' ophthalmopathy.

This clonotype occurred a few times. CDR3 nucleotide sequence: TGTGCCAGCAGCTTAGGAGGGGACAGGGGGAAAAACATTCAGTACTTC. Protein product: CASSLGGDRGKNIQYF. V and J are TRBV7-2 and TRBJ2-4; 11 bases map to TRBD1. V trimming: 1 base; J trimming: 4 bases; junction bases outside the gene matches: 3. This CDR3 comprises 16 residues. Germline lookup yields CDR1 SGHTA and CDR2 FQGNSA.

The chain combines TRBV4-1 with TRBJ2-3, with D maybe TRBD1 (6 bases). The CDR3 totals 14 residues. CDR1 and CDR2 from the germline V gene are MGHRA and YSYEKL. The V end lost 3 bases, the J end lost 5 bases, and 12 bases lay between the germline ends. The CDR3 protein is CASSQVGQLDTQYF. CDR3 coding DNA: TGCGCCAGCAGCCAGGTCGGACAGTTAGATACGCAGTATTTT.

V gene TRBV24-1 combines with J gene TRBJ1-2; TRBD1 matches at 8 bases. The CDR3 has 20 residues. Losses at the gene ends were 2 bases for V and 4 bases for J; bases not matched to a gene: 20. Germline CDR1 reads KGHDR; CDR2 reads SFDVKD. This chain's CDR3 is CATSDSKRIEDREKIYGYTF. In nucleotides, the CDR3 is TGTGCCACCAGTGATTCGAAGCGGATCGAGGACAGGGAAAAAATCTATGGCTACACCTTC.

This clonotype has a count of ten or more. The V call is TRBV5-1, the J call TRBJ1-2; a weak D match, TRBD1 (5 bases). Trimming left V 4 bases short and J 6 bases short, with 13 bases between. Looked up from germline, CDR1 is SGHRS and CDR2 is YFSETQ. This CDR3 comprises 13 residues. CDR3 in amino acids: CASSVGTGDGYTF. The CDR3 bases are TGCGCCAGCAGCGTAGGGACGGGAGATGGCTACACCTTC.

This clonotype has at least ten counts. This chain joins TRBV2 and TRBJ1-5, with D possibly TRBD1 on 5 matching bases. V dropped 7 bases and J dropped 4 bases, with 17 bases sitting between them. CDR1 SNHLY and CDR2 FYNNEI come from the germline V gene. The CDR3 extends over 15 amino acids. DNA for the CDR3: TGTGCCAGCACCCAAGAGGGGATAGGGAATCAGCCCCAGCATTTT. Protein product: CASTQEGIGNQPQHF.